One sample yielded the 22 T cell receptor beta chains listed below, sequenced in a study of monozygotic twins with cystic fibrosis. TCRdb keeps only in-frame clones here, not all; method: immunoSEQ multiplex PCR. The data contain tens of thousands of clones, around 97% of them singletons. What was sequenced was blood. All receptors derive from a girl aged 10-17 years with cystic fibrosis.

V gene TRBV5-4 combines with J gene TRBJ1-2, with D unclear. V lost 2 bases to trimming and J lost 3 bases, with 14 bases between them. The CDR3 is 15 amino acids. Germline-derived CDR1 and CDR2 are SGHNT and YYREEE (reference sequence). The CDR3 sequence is CASSFPGVNHYGYTF. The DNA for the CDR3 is TGTGCCAGCAGCTTTCCAGGAGTCAACCACTATGGCTACACCTTC.

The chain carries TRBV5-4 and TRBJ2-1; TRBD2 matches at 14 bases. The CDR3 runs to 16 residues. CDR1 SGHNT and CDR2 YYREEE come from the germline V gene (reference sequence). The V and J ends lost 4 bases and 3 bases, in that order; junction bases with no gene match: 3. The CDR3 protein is CASSQTSGRGYNEQFF. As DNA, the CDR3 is TGTGCCAGCAGCCAGACTAGCGGGAGGGGCTACAATGAGCAGTTCTTC. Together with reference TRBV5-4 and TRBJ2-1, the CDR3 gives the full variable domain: ETGVTQSPTHLIKTRGQQVTLRCSSQSGHNTVSWYQQALGQGPQFIFQYYREEENGRGNFPPRFSGLQFPNYSSELNVNALELDDSALYLCASSQTSGRGYNEQFFGPGTRLTVL.

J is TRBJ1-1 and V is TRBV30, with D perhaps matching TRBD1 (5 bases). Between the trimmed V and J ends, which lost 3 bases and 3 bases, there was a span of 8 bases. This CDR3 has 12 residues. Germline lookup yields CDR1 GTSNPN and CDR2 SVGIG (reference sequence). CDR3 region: CAWSPGHTEAFF. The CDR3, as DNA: TGTGCCTGGAGCCCGGGACACACTGAAGCTTTCTTT.

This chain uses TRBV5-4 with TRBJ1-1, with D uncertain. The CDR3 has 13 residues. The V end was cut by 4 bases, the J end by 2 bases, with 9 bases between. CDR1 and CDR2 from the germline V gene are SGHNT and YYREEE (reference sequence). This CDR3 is CASSGRDNTEAFF. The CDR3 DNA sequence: TGTGCCAGCAGCGGACGTGATAACACTGAAGCTTTCTTT.

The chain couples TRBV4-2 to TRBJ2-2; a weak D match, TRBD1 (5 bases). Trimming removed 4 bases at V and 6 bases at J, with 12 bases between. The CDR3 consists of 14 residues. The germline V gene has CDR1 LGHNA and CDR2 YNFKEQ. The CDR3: CASSLAQGPGELFF. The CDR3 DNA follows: TGTGCCAGCAGCCTGGCCCAGGGTCCCGGGGAGCTGTTTTTT.

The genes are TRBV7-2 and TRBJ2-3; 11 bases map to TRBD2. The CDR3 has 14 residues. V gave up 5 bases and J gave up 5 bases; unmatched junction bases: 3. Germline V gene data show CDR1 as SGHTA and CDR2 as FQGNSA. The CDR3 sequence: CASSHGLAGDTQYF. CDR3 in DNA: TGTGCCAGCAGCCACGGACTAGCGGGAGATACGCAGTATTTT. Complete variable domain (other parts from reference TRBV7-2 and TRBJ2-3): GAGVSQSPSNKVTEKGKDVELRCDPISGHTALYWYRQSLGQGLEFLIYFQGNSAPDKSGLPSDRFSAERTGGSVSTLTIQRTQQEDSAVYLCASSHGLAGDTQYFGPGTRLTVL.

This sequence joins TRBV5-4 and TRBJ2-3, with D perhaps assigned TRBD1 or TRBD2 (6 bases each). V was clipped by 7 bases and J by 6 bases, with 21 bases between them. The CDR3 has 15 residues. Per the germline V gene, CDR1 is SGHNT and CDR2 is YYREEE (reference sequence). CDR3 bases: TGTGCCAGCCACAATAAAAGGGGGGCGCCCGATACGCAGTATTTT. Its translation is CASHNKRGAPDTQYF.

The CDR3, as DNA: TGTGCCAGCAGCTTAGTCCGGGAAGCTAACTATGGCTACACCTTC. It codes for CASSLVREANYGYTF. The genes are TRBV7-2 and TRBJ1-2; no clear D. CDR3 size: 15 residues. Germline V gene lookup returns CDR1 SGHTA and CDR2 FQGNSA. Trimming cost V 1 base and J 0 bases, with 9 bases left between them.

The CDR3: CASSLGLVTGELFF. Written as DNA, the CDR3 is TGTGCCAGCAGTTTGGGACTAGTTACCGGGGAGCTGTTTTTT. The J gene is TRBJ2-2, the V gene TRBV28; TRBD2 matches 8 bases. V dropped 3 bases and J dropped 5; count of bases not matched to a gene: 2. From germline, CDR1 is MDHEN and CDR2 SYDVKM. CDR3 size: 14 residues.

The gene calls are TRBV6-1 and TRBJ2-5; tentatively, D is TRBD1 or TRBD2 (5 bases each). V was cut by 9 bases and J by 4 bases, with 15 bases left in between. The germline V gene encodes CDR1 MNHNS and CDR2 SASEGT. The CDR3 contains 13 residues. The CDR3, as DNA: TGTGCCAGTGGGACCCCAAGGGTAGAGACCCAGTACTTC. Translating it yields CASGTPRVETQYF.

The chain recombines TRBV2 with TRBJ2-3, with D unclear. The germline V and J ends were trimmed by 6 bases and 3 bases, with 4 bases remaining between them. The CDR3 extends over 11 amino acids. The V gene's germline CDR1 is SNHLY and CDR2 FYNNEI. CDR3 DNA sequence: TGTGCCAGCAGACTAACAGATACGCAGTATTTT. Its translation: CASRLTDTQYF.

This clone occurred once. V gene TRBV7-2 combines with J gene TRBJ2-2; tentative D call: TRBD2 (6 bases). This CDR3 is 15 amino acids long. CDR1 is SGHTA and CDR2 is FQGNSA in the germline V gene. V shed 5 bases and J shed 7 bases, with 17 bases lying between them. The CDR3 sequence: CASSPRGGEIGELFF. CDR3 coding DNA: TGTGCCAGCAGCCCTAGGGGAGGCGAGATCGGGGAGCTGTTTTTT.

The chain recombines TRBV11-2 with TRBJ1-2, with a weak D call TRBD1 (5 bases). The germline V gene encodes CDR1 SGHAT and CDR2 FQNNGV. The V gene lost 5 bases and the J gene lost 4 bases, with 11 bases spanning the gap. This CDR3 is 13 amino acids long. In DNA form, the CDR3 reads TGTGCCAGCAGCCACGGGGGTGTCTATGGCTACACCTTC. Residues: CASSHGGVYGYTF.

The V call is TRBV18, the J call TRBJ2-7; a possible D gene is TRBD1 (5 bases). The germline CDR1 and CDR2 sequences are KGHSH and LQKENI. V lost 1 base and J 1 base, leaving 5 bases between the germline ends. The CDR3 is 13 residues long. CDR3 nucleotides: TGTGCCAGCTCACCACAGGGGTCCTACGAGCAGTACTTC. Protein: CASSPQGSYEQYF. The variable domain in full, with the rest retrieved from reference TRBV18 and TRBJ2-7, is NAGVMQNPRHLVRRRGQEARLRCSPMKGHSHVYWYRQLPEEGLKFMVYLQKENIIDESGMPKERFSAEFPKEGPSILRIQQVVRGDSAAYFCASSPQGSYEQYFGPGTRLTVT.

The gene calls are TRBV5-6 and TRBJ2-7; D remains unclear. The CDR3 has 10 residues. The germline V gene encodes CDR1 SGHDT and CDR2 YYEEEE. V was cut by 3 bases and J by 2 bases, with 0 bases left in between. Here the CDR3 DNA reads TGTGCCAGCAGCTCCTACGAGCAGTACGTC. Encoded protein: CASSSYEQYV.

The CDR3 nucleotides are TGCGCCAGCAGCCAAGACAGGGGGAGTCGCTACACCTTC. Its translation: CASSQDRGSRYTF. The chain links TRBV4-1 to TRBJ1-2; TRBD1 matches 7 bases. V shed 0 bases and J 9 bases; nucleotides not matched to a gene: 4. Germline V lookup: CDR1 MGHRA, CDR2 YSYEKL. The CDR3 contains 13 residues.

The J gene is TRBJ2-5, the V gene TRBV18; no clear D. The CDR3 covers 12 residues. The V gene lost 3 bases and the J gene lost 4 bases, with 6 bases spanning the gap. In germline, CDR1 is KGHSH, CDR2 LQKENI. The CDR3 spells CASSPSLETQYF. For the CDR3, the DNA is TGTGCCAGCTCACCTTCTTTAGAGACCCAGTACTTC.

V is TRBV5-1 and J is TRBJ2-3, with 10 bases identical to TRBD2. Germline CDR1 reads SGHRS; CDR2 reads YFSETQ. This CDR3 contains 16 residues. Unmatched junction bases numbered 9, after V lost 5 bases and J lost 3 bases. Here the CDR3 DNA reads TGCGCCAGCAGGGCTAGCGGGGGCCTACTTACAGATACGCAGTATTTT. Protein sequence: CASRASGGLLTDTQYF.

CDR3: CASSEYTALKGYTF. The CDR3 DNA is TGTGCCAGCAGTGAATATACCGCGCTAAAGGGCTACACCTTC. The chain links TRBV25-1 to TRBJ1-2; D remains unclear. The CDR3 totals 14 residues. From germline, CDR1 is MGHDK and CDR2 SYGVNS. Trimming cost V 0 bases and J 8 bases, with 13 bases left between them.

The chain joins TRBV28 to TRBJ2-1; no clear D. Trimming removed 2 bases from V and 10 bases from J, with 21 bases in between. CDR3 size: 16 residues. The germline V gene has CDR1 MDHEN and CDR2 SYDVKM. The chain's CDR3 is CASSLLSPTGSGEQFF. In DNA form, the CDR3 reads TGTGCCAGCAGTTTACTATCGCCCACCGGGTCTGGGGAGCAGTTCTTC.

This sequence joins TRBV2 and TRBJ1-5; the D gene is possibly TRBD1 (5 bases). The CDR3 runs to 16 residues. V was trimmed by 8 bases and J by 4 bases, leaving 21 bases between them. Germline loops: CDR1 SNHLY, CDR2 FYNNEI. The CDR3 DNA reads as TGTGCCAGCTCCTCGGGGGACTCGTGGACGAATCAGCCCCAGCATTTT. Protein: CASSSGDSWTNQPQHF.

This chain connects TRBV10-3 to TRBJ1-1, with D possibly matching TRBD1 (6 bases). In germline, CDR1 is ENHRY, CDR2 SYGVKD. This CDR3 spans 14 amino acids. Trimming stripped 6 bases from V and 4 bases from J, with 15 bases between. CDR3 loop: CAIRAGTLSTEAFF. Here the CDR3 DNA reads TGTGCCATCAGGGCCGGGACATTGAGCACTGAAGCTTTCTTT.